This T cell receptor beta chain came from a study of cytomegalovirus exposure and HLA in healthy donors. Turning to this clone: Its antigen is undetermined.

Germline V gene sequence: CDR1 SGHRS, CDR2 YFSETQ. With 4 bases clipped from V and 3 bases from J, the junction kept 11 bases outside the gene matches. The CDR3 runs to 17 residues. 60 Vbeta and 13 Jbeta primers were used in PCR. Sequencing used immunoSEQ multiplex PCR; TCRdb keeps in-frame clones, though not all of them. The sample contains over 150,000 clones, 77% of which appear only once. Study-level points and caveats: Many donors shared some public TCRs, even though most TCR sequences were rare.

This TCR derives from a woman in her fifties or sixties in good health and CMV-seropositive. The gene calls are TRBV5-1 and TRBJ2-7, with 12 nucleotides matching TRBD1. The specimen sequenced was PBMCs. CDR3 bases: TGCGCCAGCAGCGTGTCGGGGGGACAGGGGGCGGGCTACGAGCAGTACTTC. It translates to CASSVSGGQGAGYEQYF. Combining the CDR3 with reference TRBV5-1 and TRBJ2-7 gives the whole variable domain KAGVTQTPRYLIKTRGQQVTLSCSPISGHRSVSWYQQTPGQGLQFLFEYFSETQRNKGNFPGRFSGRQFSNSRSEMNVSTLELGDSALYLCASSVSGGQGAGYEQYFGPGTRLTVT.